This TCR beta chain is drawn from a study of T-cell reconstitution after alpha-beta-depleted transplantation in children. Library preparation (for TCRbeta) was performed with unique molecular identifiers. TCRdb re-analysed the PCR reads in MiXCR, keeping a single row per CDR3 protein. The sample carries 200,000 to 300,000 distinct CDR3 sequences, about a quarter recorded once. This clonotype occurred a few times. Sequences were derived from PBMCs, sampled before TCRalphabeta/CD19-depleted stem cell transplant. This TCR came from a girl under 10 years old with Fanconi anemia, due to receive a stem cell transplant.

The CDR3 loop reads CATTPTFTGFQETQYF. For the CDR3, the DNA is TGTGCCACCACCCCCACCTTCACAGGGTTCCAAGAGACCCAGTACTTC. This chain joins TRBV15 and TRBJ2-5; perhaps TRBD1 as D (6 bases). Trimming removed 7 bases from V and 1 base from J, with 19 bases in between. The CDR3 has 16 residues. Germline assignment: CDR1 LNHNV and CDR2 YYDKDF (reference sequence).